The 11 T cell receptor beta chains reported below all come from one sample, sequenced in a study of T cell repertoires in cytomegalovirus infection. Via MiXCR, TCRdb re-called the reads, giving one row per CDR3 protein. The table lists about 530,000 distinct CDR3 sequences, around 27% of them singletons. Sequences were obtained from PBMCs. All receptors come from a human donor in good health (CMV status not recorded). Some clones in this sample may be carry-over from other donors' samples.

This clonotype was seen repeatedly, ten times or more. The J gene is TRBJ1-5, the V gene TRBV7-2; 10 bases are a match to TRBD1. The CDR3 runs to 14 residues. Trimming at V came to 5 bases and at J to 6 bases, leaving 4 bases not matched to a gene. Germline V CDR1 and CDR2: SGHTA, FQGNSA. The CDR3 reads CASSRGTGVQPQHF. CDR3 in DNA: TGTGCCAGCAGCCGAGGGACAGGGGTTCAGCCCCAGCATTTT.

The rearrangement joins TRBV6-2 or TRBV6-3 to TRBJ2-7; no definite D call. CDR3 length equals 14 residues. CDR1 and CDR2 from the germline V gene are MNHEY and SVGEGT. Between the trimmed V and J ends, which lost 0 bases and 6 bases, there was a span of 12 bases. CDR3 nucleotide sequence: TGTGCCAGCAGTTACTCCTCACTCCCGCGCGAGCAGTACTTC. Translating it yields CASSYSSLPREQYF.

The V call is TRBV15, the J call TRBJ1-4; tentative D call: TRBD1 (5 bases). The germline gives CDR1 LNHNV, CDR2 YYDKDF (reference sequence). V dropped 1 base and J dropped 7 bases, with 25 bases sitting between them. There are 19 residues in the CDR3. The CDR3 DNA reads TGTGCCACCAGCAGAGCAATCACGACAGCGAGGGCAGGTAGTGAAAAACTGTTTTTT. This encodes CATSRAITTARAGSEKLFF.

The sample holds many counts of this clonotype. The genes are TRBV27 and TRBJ2-3; 7 positions match TRBD1. Germline V gives CDR1 MNHEY, CDR2 SMNVEV (reference sequence). CDR3 size: 18 residues. J gave up 1 base and V 2 bases, and 12 bases lay outside the gene matches. In DNA form, the CDR3 reads TGTGCCAGCAGTTTACTTCCAGACAGGGTTGGAGGCACAGATACGCAGTATTTT. Residues: CASSLLPDRVGGTDTQYF.

This clonotype was picked up a small number of times. The CDR3 spells CSASGTGIREETQYF. CDR3 sequence (DNA): TGCAGTGCTAGCGGAACAGGGATTCGGGAGGAGACCCAGTACTTC. This chain links TRBV20-1 with TRBJ2-5; D is tentatively TRBD1 or TRBD2 (6 bases each). Germline loops: CDR1 DFQATT, CDR2 SNEGSKA (reference sequence). The CDR3 is 15 residues long. V was clipped by 3 bases and J by 5 bases, with 19 bases between them.

As regards this clonotype: A much larger clone differs from this one at a single base, so this may be a read error. The V gene is TRBV7-2, the J gene TRBJ1-1, with D possibly TRBD1 on 6 matching bases. The germline gives CDR1 SGHTA, CDR2 FQGNSA. V gave up 2 bases and J gave up 4 bases, with 11 bases separating them. The CDR3 runs 14 residues. CDR3 DNA sequence: TGTGCCAGCAGCTTAACCACAGGGTGCACTGAAGCTTTCTTT. It encodes CASSLTTGCTEAFF.

This chain uses TRBV7-2 with TRBJ2-1; D possibly corresponds to TRBD2 (5 bases). Germline V gene data show CDR1 as SGHTA and CDR2 as FQGNSA. This CDR3 has 13 residues. Trimming stripped 5 bases from V and 8 bases from J, with 13 bases between. In nucleotides, the CDR3 is TGTGCCAGCAGCACCCCACTAGAGTATGAGCAGTTCTTC. Translated, it gives CASSTPLEYEQFF.

This clonotype was detected ten times or more. The CDR3 loop reads CASSLREGDWQAFF. The CDR3 region has the DNA TGTGCCAGCAGCTTAAGGGAGGGCGACTGGCAAGCTTTCTTT. This chain uses TRBV7-8 with TRBJ1-1; D is ambiguous. V was clipped by 2 bases and J by 9 bases, with 16 bases between them. The CDR3 is 14 amino acids. Germline V CDR1 and CDR2: SGHVS, FQNEAQ.

In its sample, this clonotype was seen a few times. The chain uses TRBV20-1 and TRBJ1-3; possibly TRBD1 for D (5 bases). The V gene lost 1 base and the J gene lost 0 bases, with 10 bases spanning the gap. This CDR3 is 15 amino acids long. Germline values: CDR1 DFQATT, CDR2 SNEGSKA (reference sequence). CDR3 amino acids: CSARGDSRSGNTIYF. DNA for the CDR3: TGCAGTGCTAGAGGCGACAGCCGCTCTGGAAACACCATATATTTT.

The chain joins TRBV28 to TRBJ2-5; D is undetermined. Trimming stripped 6 bases from V and 1 base from J, with 12 bases between. The CDR3 covers 14 residues. From germline, CDR1 is MDHEN and CDR2 SYDVKM. The CDR3 DNA reads TGTGCCAGCAGCCCAGACCCGGCCCAAGAGACCCAGTACTTC. Its protein is CASSPDPAQETQYF.

This chain links TRBV14 with TRBJ2-5; D may match TRBD1 or TRBD2 (5 bases each). The CDR3 consists of 17 residues. Trimming took 4 bases from V and 3 from J, leaving 21 bases between them. Germline V CDR1 and CDR2: SGHDN, FVKESK. DNA for the CDR3: TGTGCCAGCAGCCTACCTTGGGGCGGGCCGGGCGAAGAGACCCAGTACTTC. The encoded protein is CASSLPWGGPGEETQYF.